One sample yielded the 11 T cell receptor beta chains listed below, sequenced in a study of lymphopenia after photon versus proton radiotherapy (dated by TCRdb to between 2019 and 2020). Libraries came from the immunoSEQ multiplex PCR assay. TCRdb provides this immuneACCESS table in a form limited to in-frame rearrangements. Some clones are lacking; in checked studies, under half of them reflect an unresolved V gene, and why the rest are absent is not known. The sample yields about 83,000 clones; around four fifths were counted once. Roughly 1.4% of the sample belongs to the ten largest clones. The material was peripheral blood, obtained from a patient treated with proton-based radiotherapy. The receptors come from a man aged 55 to 69 with pancreatic cancer.

This chain uses TRBV2 with TRBJ2-7; tentatively, D is TRBD2 (5 bases). The CDR3 extends over 14 amino acids. The germline V gene has CDR1 SNHLY and CDR2 FYNNEI. V lost 6 bases and J 1 base, leaving 13 bases between the germline ends. The CDR3 here is CASRKPRVSYEQYF. The CDR3 DNA is TGTGCCAGCAGGAAACCGAGGGTGTCCTACGAGCAGTACTTC.

This clone was seen just once. The V and J genes are TRBV6-1 and TRBJ2-5, with TRBD2 as a possible D gene (6 bases). The CDR3 has 14 amino acids. The V and J ends lost 2 bases and 3 bases respectively, with 10 bases between them. Germline CDR1 and CDR2: MNHNS and SASEGT. For the CDR3, the DNA is TGTGCCAGCAGTGAACTTGGAGGGGAAGAGACCCAGTACTTC. This gives the protein CASSELGGEETQYF.

The chain joins TRBV9 to TRBJ1-2, with 7 bases matching TRBD1. This CDR3 is 15 amino acids long. V trimming: 4 bases; J trimming: 4 bases; junction bases outside the gene matches: 10. The germline V gene has CDR1 SGDLS and CDR2 YYNGEE. The CDR3: CASSRDSLSPYGYTF. DNA of the CDR3: TGTGCCAGCAGCCGGGACAGCCTTTCCCCCTATGGCTACACCTTC.

The CDR3 region has the DNA TGCGCCACCGGCCCCATCGGACAGGGAGGATGGGGATCCTATCCAGATACGCAGTATTTT. It specifies CATGPIGQGGWGSYPDTQYF. V is TRBV5-1 and J is TRBJ2-3, with 8 positions matching TRBD1. V was pared by 9 bases and J by 4 bases, with 28 bases of the junction left unmatched. CDR1 is SGHRS, CDR2 YFSETQ, per germline. The CDR3 extends over 20 amino acids.

The chain carries TRBV6-1 and TRBJ1-5; no definite D call. Trimming stripped 4 bases from V and 4 bases from J, with 11 bases between. The CDR3 sequence is 14 residues long. The germline V gene encodes CDR1 MNHNS and CDR2 SASEGT. The CDR3 coding sequence is TGTGCCAGCAGTGGGCAGCGAGGGAATCAGCCCCAGCATTTT. Translation gives CASSGQRGNQPQHF.

The chain carries TRBV15 and TRBJ1-2; D uncertain. There are 14 residues in the CDR3. CDR1 is LNHNV and CDR2 is YYDKDF in the germline V gene (reference sequence). The V and J ends lost 0 bases and 4 bases respectively, with 9 bases between them. The CDR3: CATSRDQERYGYTF. The CDR3 DNA sequence: TGTGCCACCAGCAGAGATCAGGAGCGCTATGGCTACACCTTC. The full variable domain, its missing parts supplied by reference TRBV15 and TRBJ1-2, is DAMVIQNPRYQVTQFGKPVTLSCSQTLNHNVMYWYQQKSSQAPKLLFHYYDKDFNNEADTPDNFQSRRPNTSFCFLDIRSPGLGDTAMYLCATSRDQERYGYTFGSGTRLTVV.

This clone is a singleton in its sample. One junction end disagrees with the germline gene, perhaps due to a read error. J is TRBJ1-1 and V is TRBV5-6; a possible D gene is TRBD1 (5 bases). This CDR3 comprises 15 residues. In germline, CDR1 is SGHDT, CDR2 YYEEEE. This CDR3 is CASSLGIGGIGETIF. As DNA, the CDR3 is TGTGCCAGCAGCTTGGGTATTGGGGGAATAGGGGAGACCATCTTT. Drawing the rest from reference TRBV5-6 and TRBJ1-1, the complete variable domain is DAGVTQSPTHLIKTRGQQVTLRCSPKSGHDTVSWYQQALGQGPQFIFQYYEEEERQRGNFPDRFSGHQFPNYSSELNVNALLLGDSALYLCASSLGIGGIGETIFGQGTRLTVV.

The rearrangement joins TRBV11-2 to TRBJ2-7, with 7 bases fitting TRBD2. Trimming removed 2 bases from V and 6 bases from J; junction bases left unmatched: 16. This CDR3 has 17 residues. Germline V gene lookup returns CDR1 SGHAT and CDR2 FQNNGV. As DNA, the CDR3 is TGTGCCAGCAGCTTATGGCCTAGCGGCTCATATCCCCCCGAGCAGTACTTC. It codes for CASSLWPSGSYPPEQYF.

The chain couples TRBV6-1 to TRBJ2-7; 8 positions match TRBD2. The CDR3 totals 13 residues. Germline CDR1 MNHNS, CDR2 SASEGT. Trimming at V came to 4 bases and at J to 6 bases, leaving 5 bases not matched to a gene. CDR3 bases: TGTGCCAGCAGTGTAGCGGGACCAGGCGAGCAGTACTTC. Its translation is CASSVAGPGEQYF.

The CDR3 region has the DNA TGTGCCAGTAGGACTAGCGGTCCTAACACCGGGGAGCTGTTTTTT. Amino acid sequence: CASRTSGPNTGELFF. V is TRBV19 and J is TRBJ2-2; 9 bases line up with TRBD2. CDR1 is LNHDA and CDR2 is SQIVND in the germline V gene (reference sequence). V shed 6 bases and J 2 bases; nucleotides not matched to a gene: 4. The CDR3 is 15 residues long.

This chain uses TRBV28 with TRBJ2-5, with D unclear. Trimming shortened V by 7 bases and J by 2 bases, and 11 bases separated the two germline ends. The CDR3 runs to 13 residues. Germline loops: CDR1 MDHEN, CDR2 SYDVKM. This CDR3 is CASISEEQETQYF. CDR3 DNA sequence: TGTGCCAGCATCTCAGAAGAACAAGAGACCCAGTACTTC.